This T cell receptor (beta chain) is from a study of T cell changes during pregnancy in multiple sclerosis. The repertoire was sequenced with immunoSEQ multiplex PCR; TCRdb's copy has only in-frame clones and lacks some. In the table there are about 80,000 clones, 92% of which are singletons. V was cut by 10 bases and J by 5 bases, with 27 bases left in between. Germline CDR1 reads MDHEN; CDR2 reads SYDVKM. CDR3 size: 17 residues. This sequence originates from a female donor with multiple sclerosis, enrolled in a pregnancy study. This specimen was peripheral blood, taken before pregnancy. The chain joins TRBV28 to TRBJ1-3, with D perhaps TRBD1 (5 bases). Here the CDR3 reads CATGREQATLGRNTIYF. The DNA of the CDR3 is TGTGCCACCGGCCGTGAACAGGCAACTTTGGGTAGAAACACCATATATTTT.